The present entry profiles one T cell receptor beta chain with its context. No antigen is known for it. The V and J ends lost 7 bases and 2 bases respectively, with 11 bases between them. This CDR3 has 12 amino acids. Germline V gene data show CDR1 as SQVTM and CDR2 as ANQGSEA. The sample belongs to a study of CD8+ T cells in alopecia areata. Study-level results: While tofacitinib was given, many expanded lesional clones persisted in scalp and blood. Lesional tissue from the scalp (especially in alopecia totalis/universalis) showed higher clonality than normal scalp.

Treatment of the sample: oral pan-JAK inhibitor, 5-10 mg twice daily. cDNA prepared by RNA extraction and subsequent reverse transcription served as the template for sequencing. TCRdb's copy holds only in-frame clones and misses some; the assay was immunoSEQ multiplex PCR. The sample shows around 97,000 clones, under 90% of them seen only once. The rearrangement joins TRBV29-1 to TRBJ2-5; the D is unclear. This receptor was obtained from a human donor with alopecia areata. The source material was CD8+ T cells sorted from blood, sampled between weeks 30 and 35, from a patient treated with tofacitinib. CDR3 sequence (DNA): TGCAGCGCGACCCTCGGGCAAGAGACCCAGTACTTC. It specifies CSATLGQETQYF.